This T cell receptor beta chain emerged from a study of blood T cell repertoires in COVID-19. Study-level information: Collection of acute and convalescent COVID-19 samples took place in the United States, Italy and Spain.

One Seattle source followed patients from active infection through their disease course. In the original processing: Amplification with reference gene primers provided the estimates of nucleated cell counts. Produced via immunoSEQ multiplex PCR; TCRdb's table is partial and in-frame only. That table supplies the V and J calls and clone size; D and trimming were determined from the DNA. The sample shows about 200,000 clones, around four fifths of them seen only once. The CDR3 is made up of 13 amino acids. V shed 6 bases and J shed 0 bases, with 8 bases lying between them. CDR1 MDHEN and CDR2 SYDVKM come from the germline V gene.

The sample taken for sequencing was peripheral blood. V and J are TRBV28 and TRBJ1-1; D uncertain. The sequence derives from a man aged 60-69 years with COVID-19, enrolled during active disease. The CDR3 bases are TGTGCCAGCAGGCCGGTTGTGAACACTGAAGCTTTCTTT. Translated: CASRPVVNTEAFF. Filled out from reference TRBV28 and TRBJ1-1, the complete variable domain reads DVKVTQSSRYLVKRTGEKVFLECVQDMDHENMFWYRQDPGLGLRLIYFSYDVKMKEKGDIPEGYSVSREKKERFSLILESASTNQTSMYLCASRPVVNTEAFFGQGTRLTVV.